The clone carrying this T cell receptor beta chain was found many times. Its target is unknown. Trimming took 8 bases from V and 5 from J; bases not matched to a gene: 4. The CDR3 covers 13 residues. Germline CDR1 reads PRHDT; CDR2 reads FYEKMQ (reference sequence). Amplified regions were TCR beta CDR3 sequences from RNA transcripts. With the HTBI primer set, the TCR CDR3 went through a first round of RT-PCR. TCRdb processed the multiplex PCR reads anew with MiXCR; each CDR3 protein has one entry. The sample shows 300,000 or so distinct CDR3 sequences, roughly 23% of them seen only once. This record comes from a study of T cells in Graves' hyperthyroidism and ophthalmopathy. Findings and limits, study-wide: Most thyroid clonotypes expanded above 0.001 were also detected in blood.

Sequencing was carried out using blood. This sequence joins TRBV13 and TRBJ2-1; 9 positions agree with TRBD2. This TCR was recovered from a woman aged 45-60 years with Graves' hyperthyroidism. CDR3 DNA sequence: TGTGCCAGCTGCGGGAGGGTGAACAATGAGCAGTTCTTC. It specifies CASCGRVNNEQFF.